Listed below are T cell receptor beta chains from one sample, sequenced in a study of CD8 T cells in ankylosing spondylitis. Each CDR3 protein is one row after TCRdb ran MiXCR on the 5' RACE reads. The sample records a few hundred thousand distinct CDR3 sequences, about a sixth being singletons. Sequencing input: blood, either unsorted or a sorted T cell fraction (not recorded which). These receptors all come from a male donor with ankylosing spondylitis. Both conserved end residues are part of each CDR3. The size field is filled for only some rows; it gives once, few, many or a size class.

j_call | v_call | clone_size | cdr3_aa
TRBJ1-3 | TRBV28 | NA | CASISGGNTIYF
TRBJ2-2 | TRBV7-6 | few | CATAGNTGELFF
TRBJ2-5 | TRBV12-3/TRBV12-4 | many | CASSSSPTPQETQYF
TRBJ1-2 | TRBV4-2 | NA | CASSQDWDRVPYGYTF
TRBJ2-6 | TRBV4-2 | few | CASSARDRSFSSGANVLTF
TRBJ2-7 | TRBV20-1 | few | CSARDPGRQRTYEQYF
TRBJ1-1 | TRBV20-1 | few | CSAAGPREAFF
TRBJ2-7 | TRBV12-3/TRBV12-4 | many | CASSPGTGIIYEQYF
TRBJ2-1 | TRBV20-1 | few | CSALAGWGYNEQFF
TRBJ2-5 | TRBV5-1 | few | CASSLAGSSRETQYF
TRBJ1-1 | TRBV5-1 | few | CASRQTGGITEAFF
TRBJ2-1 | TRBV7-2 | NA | CASSLVAGGFYNEQFF
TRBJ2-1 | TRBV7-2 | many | CASSLKIGFTEQFF
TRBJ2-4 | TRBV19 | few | CASTPSGTGIKEANF
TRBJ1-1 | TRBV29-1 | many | CSVSAGGTEAFF
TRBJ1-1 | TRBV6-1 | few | CASSKTRLTEAFF
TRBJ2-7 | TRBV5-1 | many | CASSLAGEQYF
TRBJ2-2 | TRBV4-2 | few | CASSQWAGLNTGELFF
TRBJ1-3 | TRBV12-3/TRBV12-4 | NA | CASSLREGRTGGNTIYF
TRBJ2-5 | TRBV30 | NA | CAWRGRRASGAKTQYF
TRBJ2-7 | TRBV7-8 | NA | CASSRLPRTGGYEQYF
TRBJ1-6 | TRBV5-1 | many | CASSLAGLQDSPLHF
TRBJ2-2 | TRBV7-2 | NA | CASSLAGGGELFF
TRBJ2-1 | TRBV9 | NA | CASSASGRVNNEQFF
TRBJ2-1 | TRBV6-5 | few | CASSENYEQFF
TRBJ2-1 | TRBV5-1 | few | CASSRGQGISTGDEQFF
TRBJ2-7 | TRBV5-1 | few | CASSWLAGASYEQYF
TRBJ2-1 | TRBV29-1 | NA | CSVERGGKEQFF
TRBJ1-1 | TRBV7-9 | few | CASSPDYTEAFF
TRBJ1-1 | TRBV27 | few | CASSLGRGRGEAFF
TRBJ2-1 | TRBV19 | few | CASSSRGQGTYNEQFF
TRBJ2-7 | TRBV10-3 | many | CAISASSGGINYEQYF
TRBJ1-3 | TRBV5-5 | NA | CASSLSHTSGNTIYF
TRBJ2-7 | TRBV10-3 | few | CAISLIRGQDYEQYF
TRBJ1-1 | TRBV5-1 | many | CASSTYRSSGTEAFF
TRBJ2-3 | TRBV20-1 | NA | CSASAGFAADTQYF
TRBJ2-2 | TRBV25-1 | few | CASTASGQGNGELFF
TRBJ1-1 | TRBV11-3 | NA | CASSRPRVGGRGTEAFF
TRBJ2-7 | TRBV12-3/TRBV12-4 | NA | CASSFGRGAYEQYF
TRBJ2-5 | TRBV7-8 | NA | CASSTRGEGLETQYF
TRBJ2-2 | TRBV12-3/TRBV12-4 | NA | CASTATRAGELFF
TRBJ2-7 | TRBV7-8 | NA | CASSQGRGYEEQYF
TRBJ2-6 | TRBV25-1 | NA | CASSELGYSGANVLTF
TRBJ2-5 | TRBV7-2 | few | CASSSLSGRETQYF
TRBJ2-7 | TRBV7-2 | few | CASSPNPSSGLVGEQYF
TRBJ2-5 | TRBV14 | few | CASNRWRGWQETQYF
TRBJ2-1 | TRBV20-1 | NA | CSATRGTSSYNEQFF
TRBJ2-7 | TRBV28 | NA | CASSLVATYYEQYF
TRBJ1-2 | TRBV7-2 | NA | CASSLEWTGVYGYTF
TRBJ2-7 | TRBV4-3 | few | CASSQEARTSYEQYF
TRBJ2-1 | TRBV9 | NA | CASSVSRTSGSRNEQFF
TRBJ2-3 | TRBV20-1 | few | CSARREARSDTQYF
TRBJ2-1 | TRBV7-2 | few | CASSPTRFNEQFF
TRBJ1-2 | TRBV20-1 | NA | CSASGTGPYGYTF
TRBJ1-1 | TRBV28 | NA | CASRTQGARDTEAFF
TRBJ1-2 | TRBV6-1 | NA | CASRGYGYTF
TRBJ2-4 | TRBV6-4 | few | CASSSAGTGNIQYF
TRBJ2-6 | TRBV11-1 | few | CASSRDRGYSSGANVLTF
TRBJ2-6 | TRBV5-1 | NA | CASDRDGSSGANVLTF
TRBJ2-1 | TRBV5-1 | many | CASSLAEWGNVVNEQFF